The present entry profiles one T cell receptor (beta chain) with its context. This specimen comes from a study of memory CD4+ T cells and cytomegalovirus serostatus. Germline CDR1 and CDR2: SGDLS and YYNGEE. CDR3 size: 14 residues. Trimming left V 4 bases short and J 0 bases short, with 10 bases between. Single viable CD3+CD4+CD8-CD45RO+ cells were sorted as the memory CD4+ T cells. Profiling relied on immunoSEQ multiplex PCR, and the TCRdb table lists in-frame clones only, not all of them. The table shows some 46,000 clones, with around four fifths occurring only once. This sequence was found in an adult in good health and CMV-seronegative. The sample was memory CD4+ T cells from blood. The chain employs TRBV9 and TRBJ1-1; no definite D call. DNA of the CDR3: TGTGCCAGCAGCTTTGGTTCAATGAACACTGAAGCTTTCTTT. Translation gives CASSFGSMNTEAFF.